The sequence of this T cell receptor (beta chain) was determined in a study of control samples from healthy donors and cancer patients. Trimming cost V 6 bases and J 9 bases, with 9 bases left between them. The V gene's germline CDR1 is SGHTA and CDR2 FQGTGA. The CDR3 contains 11 residues. Using immunoSEQ multiplex PCR, the repertoire was profiled, and TCRdb retains in-frame clones only, with some absent. Of some 410,000 clones in the sample, 75% to 95% were seen once. The clonotype originates from a man aged 35 to 55 with head and neck cancer. What was sequenced was PBMCs. The V and J genes are TRBV7-3 and TRBJ2-1; D is perhaps TRBD1 (5 bases). In DNA, the CDR3 is TGTGCCAGCAGTCAGGGTGGTGAGCAGTTCTTC. The encoded protein is CASSQGGEQFF.